This T cell receptor (beta chain) was recovered during a study of identical twins. The study, taken as a whole, reports: Insertions were reduced in abundant cord blood beta clonotypes but not in memory repertoires.

In TCRdb, the 5' RACE reads were re-called with MiXCR into one record per CDR3 protein. This sample carries 1.5 million to 2 million distinct CDR3 sequences, about 32% of them seen once, and the ten largest clones take more than 0.25%. CDR3 length: 14 residues. Germline values: CDR1 SGDLS, CDR2 YYNGEE. Trimming took 5 bases from V and 6 from J, leaving 14 bases between them. This clonotype turned up a few times. Its antigen is currently unknown. The V call is TRBV9, the J call TRBJ1-4; tentatively, D is TRBD1 (5 bases). Sequencing was carried out using cord blood. The sequence derives from a newborn girl in good health. CDR3 in amino acids: CASRSQGGDEKLFF. CDR3 bases: TGTGCCAGCAGAAGCCAGGGAGGAGATGAAAAACTGTTTTTT. Full variable domain (remainder filled in from reference TRBV9 and TRBJ1-4): DSGVTQTPKHLITATGQRVTLRCSPRSGDLSVYWYQQSLDQGLQFLIQYYNGEERAKGNILERFSAQQFPDLHSELNLSSLELGDSALYFCASRSQGGDEKLFFGSGTQLSVL.